This entry lists 10 T cell receptor beta chains sequenced from one sample in a study of OX40 agonist ivuxolimab in advanced cancers. Measured with immunoSEQ multiplex PCR; TCRdb has only the in-frame clones, and not every one. This repertoire shows about 63,000 clones, 85% to 90% found once; its top ten account for roughly a tenth. Sample: CD4+ or CD8+ T cells sorted from blood, taken in a trial of the OX40 agonist ivuxolimab. The receptors were sampled from an adult with an advanced solid tumor such as melanoma, head and neck, liver or kidney cancer.

The chain uses TRBV11-2 and TRBJ2-4, with 7 positions matching TRBD1. The V gene end was trimmed by 5 bases and the J gene end by 8 bases; junction bases not matched to a gene: 9. Germline loops: CDR1 SGHAT, CDR2 FQNNGV. The CDR3 loop spans 14 amino acids. The DNA of the CDR3 is TGTGCCAGCAGCCCGGTGACAGGGATGGACATTCAGTACTTC. It translates to CASSPVTGMDIQYF. Filled out from reference TRBV11-2 and TRBJ2-4, the complete variable domain reads EAGVAQSPRYKIIEKRQSVAFWCNPISGHATLYWYQQILGQGPKLLIQFQNNGVVDDSQLPKDRFSAERLKGVDSTLKIQPAKLEDSAVYLCASSPVTGMDIQYFGAGTRLSVL.

This chain joins TRBV6-1 and TRBJ2-7; tentative D call: TRBD2 (6 bases). Trimming shortened V by 7 bases and J by 0 bases, and 7 bases separated the two germline ends. Germline CDR1 and CDR2: MNHNS and SASEGT. The CDR3 is made up of 12 amino acids. CDR3 loop: CASKDYSYEQYF. As DNA, the CDR3 is TGTGCCAGCAAGGACTACTCCTACGAGCAGTACTTC.

This clone was seen only once. The chain couples TRBV28 to TRBJ1-3, with D perhaps matching TRBD1 (5 bases). V gave up 6 bases and J gave up 3 bases, with 9 bases separating them. The CDR3 runs to 13 residues. The germline V gene encodes CDR1 MDHEN and CDR2 SYDVKM. The DNA of the CDR3 is TGTGCCAGCAGGAGGGGCCATGGAAACACCATATATTTT. Encoded protein: CASRRGHGNTIYF.

The chain has TRBV28 and TRBJ2-3, with TRBD2 identical over 13 bases. CDR3 length: 16 amino acids. Looked up from germline, CDR1 is MDHEN and CDR2 is SYDVKM. Trimming at V came to 7 bases and at J to 5 bases, leaving 9 bases not matched to a gene. This CDR3 is CASNALAGGPGDTQYF. CDR3 nucleotide sequence: TGTGCCAGCAACGCACTAGCGGGAGGGCCGGGAGATACGCAGTATTTT.

This clone has just a few counts. V is TRBV2 and J is TRBJ2-3; possibly TRBD2 for D (5 bases). This CDR3 has 12 residues. Germline CDR1 reads SNHLY; CDR2 reads FYNNEI. The V end was cut by 7 bases, the J end by 3 bases, with 8 bases between. CDR3 in amino acids: CASNGETDTQYF. The DNA of the CDR3 is TGTGCCAGCAATGGGGAGACAGATACGCAGTATTTT.

The rearrangement uses TRBV29-1 and TRBJ2-3; possibly TRBD1 or TRBD2 for D (5 bases each). Germline CDR1 SQVTM, CDR2 ANQGSEA. The CDR3 length is 14 residues. V lost 7 bases and J 6 bases, leaving 20 bases between the germline ends. In DNA, the CDR3 is TGCAGCGCCTCCCCCGGGACCCCGGGGGATACGCAGTATTTT. This sequence encodes CSASPGTPGDTQYF.

The chain couples TRBV9 to TRBJ2-7, with D tentatively TRBD1 (5 bases). V was cut by 3 bases and J by 0 bases, with 13 bases left in between. The CDR3 runs 15 residues. CDR1 is SGDLS, CDR2 YYNGEE, per germline. The CDR3 spells CASSAGLGFSYEQYF. The CDR3 region has the DNA TGTGCCAGCAGCGCAGGGCTAGGATTCTCCTACGAGCAGTACTTC.

The chain joins TRBV29-1 to TRBJ1-1; 8 bases line up with TRBD1. The CDR3 runs to 14 residues. V dropped 6 bases and J dropped 2; count of bases not matched to a gene: 8. The germline gives CDR1 SQVTM, CDR2 ANQGSEA. The CDR3 spells CSVPKGQENTEAFF. The CDR3 DNA reads as TGCAGCGTGCCAAAGGGACAGGAAAACACTGAAGCTTTCTTT.

This clone was detected only once. CDR3 nucleotides: TGTGCCAGCAGCTGGATAATGAGCTATGGCTACACCTTC. Protein product: CASSWIMSYGYTF. This rearrangement joins TRBV7-9 to TRBJ1-2; D not resolved. CDR1 and CDR2 (germline): SEHNR, FQNEAQ (reference sequence). V lost 4 bases and J lost 4, with 10 bases in between. The CDR3 is made up of 13 amino acids.

The chain has TRBV2 and TRBJ1-3; tentative D call: TRBD1 (5 bases). The germline V and J ends were trimmed by 11 bases and 8 bases, with 19 bases remaining between them. The length of the CDR3 is 13 residues. Germline CDR1 is SNHLY and CDR2 is FYNNEI. The CDR3 region has the DNA TGTGCCGGGGGACCGATCCCCGAAGACACCATATATTTT. Amino acids: CAGGPIPEDTIYF.